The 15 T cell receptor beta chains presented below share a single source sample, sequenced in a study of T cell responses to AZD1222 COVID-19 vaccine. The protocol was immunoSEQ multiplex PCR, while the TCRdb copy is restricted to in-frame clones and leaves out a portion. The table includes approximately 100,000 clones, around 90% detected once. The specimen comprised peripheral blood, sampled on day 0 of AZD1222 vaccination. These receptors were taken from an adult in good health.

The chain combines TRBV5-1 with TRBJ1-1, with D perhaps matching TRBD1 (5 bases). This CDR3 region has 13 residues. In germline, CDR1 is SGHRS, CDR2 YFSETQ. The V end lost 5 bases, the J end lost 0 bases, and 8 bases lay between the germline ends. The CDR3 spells CASSYRMNTEAFF. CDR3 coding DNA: TGCGCCAGCAGTTACAGGATGAACACTGAAGCTTTCTTT.

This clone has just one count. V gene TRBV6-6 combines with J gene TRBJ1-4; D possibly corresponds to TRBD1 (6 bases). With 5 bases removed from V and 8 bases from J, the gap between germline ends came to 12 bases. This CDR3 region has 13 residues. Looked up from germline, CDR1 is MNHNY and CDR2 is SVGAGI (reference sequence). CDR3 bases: TGTGCCAGCAGTCCACAAGGGGGAGAAAAACTGTTTTTT. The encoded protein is CASSPQGGEKLFF.

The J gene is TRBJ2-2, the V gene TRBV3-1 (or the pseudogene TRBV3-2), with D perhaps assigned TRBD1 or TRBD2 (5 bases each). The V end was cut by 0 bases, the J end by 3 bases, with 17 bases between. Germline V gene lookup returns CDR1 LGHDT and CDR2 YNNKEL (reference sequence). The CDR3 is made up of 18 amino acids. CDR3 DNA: TGTGCCAGCAGCCAAGAAGGCCGGGGCCCGCAGTACACCGGGGAGCTGTTTTTT. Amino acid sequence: CASSQEGRGPQYTGELFF.

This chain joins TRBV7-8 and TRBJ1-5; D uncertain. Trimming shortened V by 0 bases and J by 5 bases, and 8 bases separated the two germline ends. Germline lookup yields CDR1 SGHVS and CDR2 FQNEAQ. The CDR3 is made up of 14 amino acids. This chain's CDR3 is CASSLAPGDQPQHF. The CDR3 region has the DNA TGTGCCAGCAGCTTAGCCCCTGGGGATCAGCCCCAGCATTTT. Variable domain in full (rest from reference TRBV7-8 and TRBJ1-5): GAGVSQSPRYKVAKRGQDVALRCDPISGHVSLFWYQQALGQGPEFLTYFQNEAQLDKSGLPSDRFFAERPEGSVSTLKIQRTQQEDSAVYLCASSLAPGDQPQHFGDGTRLSIL.

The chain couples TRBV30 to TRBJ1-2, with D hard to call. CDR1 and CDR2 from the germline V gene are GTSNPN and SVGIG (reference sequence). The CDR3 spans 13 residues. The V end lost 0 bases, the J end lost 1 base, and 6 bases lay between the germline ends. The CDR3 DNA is TGTGCCTGGAGTGTAGGGTTTAACTATGGCTACACCTTC. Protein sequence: CAWSVGFNYGYTF.

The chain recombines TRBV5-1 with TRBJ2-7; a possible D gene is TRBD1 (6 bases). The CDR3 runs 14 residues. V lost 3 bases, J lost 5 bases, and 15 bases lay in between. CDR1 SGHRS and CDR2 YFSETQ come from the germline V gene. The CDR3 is CASSSATGLHEQYF. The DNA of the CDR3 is TGCGCCAGCAGCTCGGCAACAGGGCTCCACGAGCAGTACTTC.

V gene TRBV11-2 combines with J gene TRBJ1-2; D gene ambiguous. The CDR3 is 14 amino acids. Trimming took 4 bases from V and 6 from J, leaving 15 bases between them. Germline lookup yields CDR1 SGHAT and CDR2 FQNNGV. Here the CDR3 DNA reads TGTGCCAGCAGCTCGTCTGCTTTGGTTCATGGCTACACCTTC. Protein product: CASSSSALVHGYTF.

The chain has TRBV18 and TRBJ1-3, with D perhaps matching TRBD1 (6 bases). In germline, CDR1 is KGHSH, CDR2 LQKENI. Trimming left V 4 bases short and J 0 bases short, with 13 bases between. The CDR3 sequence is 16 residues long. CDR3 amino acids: CASSRSGENSGNTIYF. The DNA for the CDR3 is TGTGCCAGCTCACGATCAGGGGAAAACTCTGGAAACACCATATATTTT.

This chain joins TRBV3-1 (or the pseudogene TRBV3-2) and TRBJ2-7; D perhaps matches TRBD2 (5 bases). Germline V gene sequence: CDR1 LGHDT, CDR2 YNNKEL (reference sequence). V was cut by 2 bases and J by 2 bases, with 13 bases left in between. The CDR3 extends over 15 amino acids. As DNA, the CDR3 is TGTGCCAGCAGCCAACTAGTGGACTCTCCCTACGAGCAGTACTTC. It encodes CASSQLVDSPYEQYF.

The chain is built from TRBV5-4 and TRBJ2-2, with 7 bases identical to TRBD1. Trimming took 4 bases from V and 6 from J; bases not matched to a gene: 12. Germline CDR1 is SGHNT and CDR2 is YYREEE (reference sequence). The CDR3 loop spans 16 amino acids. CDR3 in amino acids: CASSQTRGSVAGELFF. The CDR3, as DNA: TGTGCCAGCAGCCAAACCAGGGGGTCGGTGGCCGGGGAGCTGTTTTTT.

The DNA for the CDR3 is TGTGCCAGCAGTTCTGGACAGGCTCGTCTCACCTTC. It yields the protein CASSSGQARLTF. The J gene is TRBJ1-2, the V gene TRBV27, with 7 nucleotides matching TRBD1. CDR1 MNHEY and CDR2 SMNVEV come from the germline V gene (reference sequence). This CDR3 comprises 12 residues. Germline trimming cut 4 bases from V and 13 bases from J; bases unmatched to any gene: 9.

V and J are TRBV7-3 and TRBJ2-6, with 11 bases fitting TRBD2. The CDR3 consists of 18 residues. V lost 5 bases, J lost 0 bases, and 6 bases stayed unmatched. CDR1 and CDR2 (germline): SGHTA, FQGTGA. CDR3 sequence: CASSVPSGGHSGANVLTF. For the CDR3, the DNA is TGTGCCAGCAGCGTTCCTAGCGGGGGGCACTCTGGGGCCAACGTCCTGACTTTC.

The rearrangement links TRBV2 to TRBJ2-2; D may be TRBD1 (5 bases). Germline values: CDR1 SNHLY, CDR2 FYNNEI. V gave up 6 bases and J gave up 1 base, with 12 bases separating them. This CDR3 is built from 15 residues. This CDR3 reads CASSIRTMNTGELFF. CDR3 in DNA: TGTGCCAGCAGCATTAGGACAATGAACACCGGGGAGCTGTTTTTT.

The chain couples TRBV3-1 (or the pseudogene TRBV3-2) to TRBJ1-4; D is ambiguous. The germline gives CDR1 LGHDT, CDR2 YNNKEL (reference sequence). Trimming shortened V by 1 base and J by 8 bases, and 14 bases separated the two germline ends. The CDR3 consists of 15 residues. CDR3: CASSQGPSVGEKLFF. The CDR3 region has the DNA TGTGCCAGCAGCCAAGGTCCCTCAGTCGGCGAAAAACTGTTTTTT.

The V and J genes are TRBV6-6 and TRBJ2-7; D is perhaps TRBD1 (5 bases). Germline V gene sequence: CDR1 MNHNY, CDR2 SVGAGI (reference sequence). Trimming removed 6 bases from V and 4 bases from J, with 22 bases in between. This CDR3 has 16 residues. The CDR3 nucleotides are TGTGCCAGCAGCGACCTTGGGGCCCCCACCCCGTACGAGCAGTACTTC. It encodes CASSDLGAPTPYEQYF.